The 8 T cell receptor beta chains given below trace back to one sample, sequenced in a study of regulatory T cells in long-lasting Graves disease. Time point specified: newly diagnosed GD, antithyroid drugs for less than 3 months. Extracted RNA from PBMCs served as the source of the TCR library. Arm-PCR of CDR3 regions and iRepertoire HTBI primers were the basis on which TCR beta libraries were built. MiXCR, run by TCRdb on the multiplex PCR reads, gives a single entry per CDR3 protein. Of roughly 440,000 distinct CDR3 sequences in the sample, 16% were seen once. These data also formed part of another study, on T cells in Graves' hyperthyroidism and ophthalmopathy.

This specimen consisted of peripheral blood mononuclear cells (PBMCs), obtained at new diagnosis, from a patient treated with antithyroid drugs. The origin of the receptors is a woman aged 18-29 years with Graves disease.

This clonotype was observed at least ten times. The chain joins TRBV7-9 to TRBJ2-3; D is possibly TRBD2 (5 bases). The CDR3 length is 16 residues. V lost 6 bases and J lost 3, with 19 bases in between. Germline lookup yields CDR1 SEHNR and CDR2 FQNEAQ (reference sequence). The DNA of the CDR3 is TGTGCCAGCAGTAGCCCCGGGGTATGGAGGACAGATACGCAGTATTTT. It is translated as CASSSPGVWRTDTQYF.

CDR3 residues: CASSYYGTVQETQYF. CDR3 nucleotide sequence: TGTGCCAGCTCATACTACGGGACAGTTCAAGAGACCCAGTACTTC. V usage is TRBV18 and J usage is TRBJ2-5; 7 bases line up with TRBD1. CDR1 is KGHSH and CDR2 is LQKENI in the germline V gene. Germline trimming cut 5 bases from V and 2 bases from J; bases unmatched to any gene: 8. This CDR3 spans 15 amino acids.

To note about this clonotype: A much larger clone sits a single nucleotide away, making a read error possible. V gene TRBV7-3 combines with J gene TRBJ1-2; D possibly corresponds to TRBD1 (6 bases). CDR1 is SGHTA and CDR2 is FQGTGA in the germline V gene. The CDR3 is 15 residues long. For the CDR3, the DNA is TGTGCCAGCAGTCCTACCCCTACAGGGCTTAATGGCTACATCTTC. It yields the protein CASSPTPTGLNGYIF.

CDR3 in amino acids: CASNPREANQPQHF. The DNA of the CDR3 is TGTGCCAGCAATCCCAGGGAGGCTAATCAGCCCCAGCATTTT. The V and J genes are TRBV6-1 and TRBJ1-5; possibly TRBD1 for D (5 bases). This CDR3 region has 14 residues. Trimming left V 7 bases short and J 4 bases short, with 14 bases between. Germline CDR1 is MNHNS and CDR2 is SASEGT.

This clonotype was counted many times. CDR3 sequence (DNA): TGTGCCAGCAGTTTAAACAGGGTCAATCAGCCCCAGCATTTT. This sequence encodes CASSLNRVNQPQHF. The V gene is TRBV28, the J gene TRBJ1-5; TRBD1 might be the D (6 bases). V lost 2 bases and J 3 bases, leaving 8 bases between the germline ends. Germline CDR1 and CDR2: MDHEN and SYDVKM. This CDR3 is 14 amino acids long.

On this clonotype itself: Given a much more abundant clone one base away, this may be a read error. The chain employs TRBV6-1 and TRBJ2-7, with TRBD2 matching over 14 bases. The CDR3 sequence is 15 residues long. Germline trimming cut 3 bases from V and 7 bases from J; bases unmatched to any gene: 5. Germline V gene lookup returns CDR1 MNHNS and CDR2 SASEGT. The CDR3 sequence is CASSDGTSGSDEQYF. The DNA for the CDR3 is TGTGCCAGCAGTGATGGGACTAGCGGGAGCGATGAGCAGTACTTC.

This clonotype showed up just a few times. V usage is TRBV10-1 and J usage is TRBJ2-3; D remains unclear. The CDR3 is 14 residues long. V lost 0 bases to trimming and J lost 6 bases, with 10 bases between them. Germline values: CDR1 WNHNN, CDR2 SYGVQD (reference sequence). The chain's CDR3 is CASSESVGLDTQYF. In nucleotides, the CDR3 is TGCGCCAGCAGTGAGTCGGTAGGGCTCGATACGCAGTATTTT.

This clonotype was seen many times. This rearrangement joins TRBV12-3 or TRBV12-4 to TRBJ2-7; possibly TRBD1 for D (6 bases). CDR3 length: 15 residues. The V and J ends lost 5 bases and 2 bases respectively, with 16 bases between them. CDR3 sequence: CASSLTGTQAYEQYF. CDR3 DNA sequence: TGTGCCAGCAGTCTTACAGGGACCCAAGCCTACGAGCAGTACTTC.